The entry that follows covers one T cell receptor (beta chain) sequence. What it binds is not known. This specimen comes from a study of CD8 T cells in Susac syndrome. Reverse transcription of roughly 0.45 to 1 ug RNA used random hexamers. One entry per CDR3 protein, called by TCRdb with MiXCR from the immunoSEQ multiplex PCR reads. The table records fewer than 350,000 distinct CDR3 sequences, 92% of them present only once. The CDR3 has 14 amino acids. Germline loops: CDR1 SGDLS, CDR2 YYNGEE. Trimming at V came to 4 bases and at J to 5 bases, leaving 7 bases not matched to a gene. Isolation of CD8+ and CD4+ T cells was performed negatively, whereas enrichment of TEMRA cells was done by FACS. Study-wide findings and caveats: By the study's own acknowledgment, its TCR sequencing and HLA analysis included relatively few individuals.

Sample: CD4+ T cells from PBMCs. The V call is TRBV9, the J call TRBJ1-1; 8 bases align to TRBD1. The sequence derives from a human donor with multiple sclerosis. The CDR3 region is CASSPRTGWTEAFF. CDR3 bases: TGTGCCAGCAGCCCCCGGACAGGGTGGACTGAAGCTTTCTTT. Full variable domain (remainder filled in from reference TRBV9 and TRBJ1-1): DSGVTQTPKHLITATGQRVTLRCSPRSGDLSVYWYQQSLDQGLQFLIQYYNGEERAKGNILERFSAQQFPDLHSELNLSSLELGDSALYFCASSPRTGWTEAFFGQGTRLTVV.